Listed below are T cell receptor beta chains from one sample, sequenced in a study of memory CD4+ T cells and cytomegalovirus serostatus. Only in-frame clones appear in the TCRdb table, and some are missing; sequencing was by immunoSEQ multiplex PCR. The sample has just under 95,000 clones; about four fifths are singletons. The source material was memory CD4+ T cells from blood. The receptors here all came from an adult in good health and CMV-seropositive. CDR3s include the opening cysteine and the closing phenylalanine or tryptophan. A D gene is named only where the DNA matches it firmly. The size entry is marked missing in some rows and otherwise reads once, few, many or a size class.

d_call j_call v_call clone_size cdr3_aa cdr3_nt
. TRBJ2-3 TRBV5-1 . CASSLPAEPTDTQYF TGCGCCAGCAGCTTACCCGCAGAACCGACAGATACGCAGTATTTT
. TRBJ1-1 TRBV11-1 . CASTWGRGSNTEAFF TGTGCCAGCACTTGGGGGAGGGGGTCGAACACTGAAGCTTTCTTT
TRBD1 TRBJ2-5 TRBV5-4 few CASSLQGAEETQYF TGTGCCAGCAGCCTACAGGGGGCCGAAGAGACCCAGTACTTC
. TRBJ1-2 TRBV28 . CASQGEIGGYTF TGTGCCAGCCAAGGGGAGATCGGTGGCTACACCTTC
. TRBJ1-4 TRBV7-9 . CASSFGGTNEKLFF TGTGCCAGCAGCTTTGGGGGGACTAATGAAAAACTGTTTTTT
. TRBJ1-1 TRBV14 once CASSQRQTSTGGNTEAFF TGTGCCAGCAGCCAGCGCCAAACCTCGACAGGAGGCAACACTGAAGCTTTCTTT
. TRBJ2-2 TRBV4-3 . CASSQGRGRGTGELFF TGCGCCAGCAGCCAAGGCAGGGGCAGGGGAACCGGGGAGCTGTTTTTT
. TRBJ2-7 TRBV11-3 . CASSLQSSYSYEQYF TGTGCCAGCAGCTTACAGTCGTCATATTCCTACGAGCAGTACTTC
. TRBJ1-1 TRBV5-1 . CASSLFGGTEAFF TGCGCCAGCAGCTTGTTTGGGGGCACTGAAGCTTTCTTT
. TRBJ1-4 TRBV27 few CASSPRREVVNEKLFF TGTGCCAGCAGTCCCCGTCGGGAGGTTGTTAATGAAAAACTGTTTTTT
. TRBJ2-1 TRBV5-1 . CASSLGDGYEQFF TGCGCCAGCAGCTTGGGGGACGGGTATGAGCAGTTCTTC
. TRBJ2-7 TRBV7-3 . CASSLSSSLVYEQYF TGTGCCAGCAGCTTATCCTCTAGTTTGGTCTACGAGCAGTACTTC
. TRBJ1-1 TRBV28 . CASSPNWEGEAFF TGTGCCAGCAGTCCCAACTGGGAGGGCGAAGCTTTCTTT
TRBD1 TRBJ1-1 TRBV5-8 once CASILTGLGAFF TGTGCCAGCATTCTGACAGGGCTGGGAGCTTTCTTT
TRBD1 TRBJ2-1 TRBV18 . CASSPSRTGDYNEQFF TGTGCCAGCTCACCATCTAGGACAGGGGACTACAATGAGCAGTTCTTC
. TRBJ1-1 TRBV28 once CASIGHNNEAFF TGTGCCAGCATAGGGCATAACAATGAAGCTTTCTTT
TRBD1 TRBJ2-1 TRBV14 . CASSRFTGGEYNEQFF TGTGCCAGCAGCCGATTCACAGGGGGCGAGTACAATGAGCAGTTCTTC
. TRBJ1-4 TRBV5-8 . CASTGTQATNEKLFF TGTGCCAGCACGGGGACTCAAGCAACTAATGAAAAACTGTTTTTT
. TRBJ1-1 TRBV18 . CASSPQGMNTEAFF TGTGCCAGCTCACCACAGGGAATGAACACTGAAGCTTTCTTT
. TRBJ1-5 TRBV30 . CAWSFHTGGNQPQHF TGTGCCTGGAGCTTCCACACGGGGGGCAATCAGCCCCAGCATTTT
TRBD2 TRBJ2-7 TRBV5-6 . CASSMGGSSYEQYF TGTGCCAGCAGTATGGGGGGGAGCAGCTACGAGCAGTACTTC
. TRBJ1-5 TRBV28 many CASSPLSGRSNQPQHF TGTGCCAGCAGTCCCCTTTCAGGTAGAAGCAATCAGCCCCAGCATTTT
TRBD1 TRBJ2-7 TRBV4-2 once CASKLGTGEAYEQYF TGTGCCAGTAAACTTGGGACAGGGGAAGCCTACGAGCAGTACTTC
. TRBJ2-2 TRBV7-2 few CASSARLGTGELFF TGTGCCAGCAGCGCACGACTTGGCACCGGGGAGCTGTTTTTT
. TRBJ1-5 TRBV7-8 . CASSLASQPQHF TGTGCCAGCAGCTTAGCAAGTCAGCCCCAGCATTTT
TRBD2 TRBJ2-7 TRBV2 . CASSEGFRGLAYEQYF TGTGCCAGCAGTGAAGGTTTCAGGGGACTAGCTTACGAGCAGTACTTC
TRBD1 TRBJ2-4 TRBV7-6 . CASSLEGQGVGNIQYF TGTGCCAGCAGCTTAGAAGGACAGGGAGTAGGTAACATTCAGTACTTC
TRBD2 TRBJ2-3 TRBV19 . CASSIGGGSSTDTQYF TGTGCCAGTAGTATCGGGGGGGGCAGTTCAACAGATACGCAGTATTTT
. TRBJ2-6 TRBV7-9 . CASSLGLAGANVLTF TGTGCCAGCAGTCTTGGACTGGCTGGGGCCAACGTCCTGACTTTC
TRBD1 TRBJ1-3 TRBV29-1 . CSVGTGGYGNTIYF TGCAGCGTCGGAACAGGGGGCTACGGAAACACCATATATTTT
. TRBJ2-7 TRBV5-1 once CASSGAGQPYEQYF TGCGCCAGCAGCGGTGCGGGACAGCCCTACGAGCAGTACTTC
. TRBJ1-4 TRBV7-2 . CASRYREVNEKLFF TGTGCCAGCAGATACAGGGAGGTTAATGAAAAACTGTTTTTT
. TRBJ2-1 TRBV7-2 . CASSFFVGDEQFF TGTGCCAGCAGCTTTTTCGTAGGGGATGAGCAGTTCTTC
. TRBJ1-1 TRBV11-3 . CASSSRGVDTEAFF TGTGCCAGCAGCTCTAGGGGGGTTGACACTGAAGCTTTCTTT
. TRBJ1-5 TRBV6-1 few CASSESNQPQHF TGTGCCAGCAGTGAGAGCAATCAGCCCCAGCATTTT
. TRBJ1-3 TRBV28 . CASIAGHGNTIYF TGTGCCAGCATCGCGGGGCATGGAAACACCATATATTTT
. TRBJ2-5 TRBV7-2 . CASSLVARQETQYF TGTGCCAGCAGCTTAGTCGCCAGGCAAGAGACCCAGTACTTC
. TRBJ2-1 TRBV19 . CATRRDPYNEQFF TGTGCCACGAGGAGGGACCCCTACAATGAGCAGTTCTTC
TRBD2 TRBJ2-7 TRBV27 . CASSSGLAGGYEQYF TGTGCCAGCAGTTCCGGACTAGCGGGGGGCTACGAGCAGTACTTC
TRBD1 TRBJ1-5 TRBV5-6 once CASSRDRGPQPQHF TGTGCCAGCAGCAGGGACAGGGGGCCTCAGCCCCAGCATTTT
TRBD1 TRBJ1-1 TRBV10-3 . CAISYGTGRNTEAFF TGTGCCATCAGCTACGGGACAGGGCGGAACACTGAAGCTTTCTTT
. TRBJ1-5 TRBV21-1 . CARWPGVSNQPQHF TGTGCCAGGTGGCCTGGAGTTAGCAATCAGCCCCAGCATTTT
. TRBJ2-7 TRBV6-1 . CASTGRTPKYEQYF TGTGCCAGCACCGGCCGGACTCCTAAGTACGAGCAGTACTTC
TRBD2 TRBJ2-5 TRBV7-7 once CASSWGLAGGGETQYF TGTGCTAGCAGCTGGGGACTAGCGGGTGGGGGAGAGACCCAGTACTTC
. TRBJ2-1 TRBV29-1 . CSVAPQSRVDEQFF TGCAGCGTTGCCCCCCAGTCCCGGGTCGATGAGCAGTTCTTC
. TRBJ2-7 TRBV19 once CASSITGLYEQYF TGTGCCAGTAGTATCACGGGGCTCTACGAGCAGTACTTC
. TRBJ2-3 TRBV6-4 . CASSLRAADTQYF TGTGCCAGCAGTCTTCGGGCGGCAGATACGCAGTATTTT